This T cell receptor (beta chain) is drawn from a study of blood T cells in healthy people across ages. Study-level findings and limits: With donor CMV status unknown, expanded clonotype changes were possibly confounded. A strong correlation between TCR beta diversity and naive T cell percentage was seen.

This CDR3 region has 19 residues. Germline CDR1 reads LGHDT; CDR2 reads YNNKEL (reference sequence). Through a sample-barcoded 5' primer and a J-beta primer mix, a second PCR was run for 7 to 11 cycles. TCRdb analysed the 5' RACE reads with MiXCR anew, one entry per CDR3 protein. The sample yields around 1,000,000 distinct CDR3 sequences, about 25% seen once. For this clonotype: Its antigen is not identified. One end of the junction fails to match germline, which may point to a read error.

The data were also submitted as part of a second study, on T cells of mothers and their children. That paper adds: No clones detected were persistent microchimeric T cell clones.

The specimen was blood. The rearrangement uses TRBV3-1 and TRBJ2-5, with a weak D call TRBD2 (7 bases). The TCR was taken from a girl aged 2-10 years in good health. The CDR3 coding sequence is TGTGCCAGCAGCTCCACAACAGGGAGGGTTTTCGAGAACCAAGAGGCCCAGTACTTC. Protein product: CASSSTTGRVFENQEAQYF.